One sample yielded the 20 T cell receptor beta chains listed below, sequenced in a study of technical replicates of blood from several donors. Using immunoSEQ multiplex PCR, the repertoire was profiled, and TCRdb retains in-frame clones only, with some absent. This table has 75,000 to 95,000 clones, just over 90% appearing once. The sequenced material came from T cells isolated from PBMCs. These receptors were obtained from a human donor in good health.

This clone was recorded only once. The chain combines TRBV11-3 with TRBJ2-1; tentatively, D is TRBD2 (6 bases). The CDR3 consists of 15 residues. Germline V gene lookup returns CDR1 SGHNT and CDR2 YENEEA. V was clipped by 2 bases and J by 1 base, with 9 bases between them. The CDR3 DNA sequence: TGTGCCAGCAGCTTACGGGGGAGTTCCTACAATGAGCAGTTCTTC. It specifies CASSLRGSSYNEQFF.

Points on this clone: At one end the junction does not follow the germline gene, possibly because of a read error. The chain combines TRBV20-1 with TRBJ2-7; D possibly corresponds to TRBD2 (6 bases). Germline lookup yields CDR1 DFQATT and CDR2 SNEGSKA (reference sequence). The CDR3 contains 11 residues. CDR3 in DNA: TGCAGTGCGAGAGGAGGGTACGAGCAGTACTTC. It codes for CSARGGYEQYF.

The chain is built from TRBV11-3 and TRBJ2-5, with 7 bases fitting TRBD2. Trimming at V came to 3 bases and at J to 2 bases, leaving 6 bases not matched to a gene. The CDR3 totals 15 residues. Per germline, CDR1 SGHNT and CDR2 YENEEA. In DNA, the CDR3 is TGTGCCAGCAGCTTCAGCGGGGAGATACAAGAGACCCAGTACTTC. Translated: CASSFSGEIQETQYF.

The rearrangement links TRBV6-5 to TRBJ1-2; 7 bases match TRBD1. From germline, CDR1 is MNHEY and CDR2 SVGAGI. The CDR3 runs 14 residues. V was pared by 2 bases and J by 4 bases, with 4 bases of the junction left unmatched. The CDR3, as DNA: TGTGCCAGCAGTTACAACAGGGGAGGCTATGGCTACACCTTC. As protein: CASSYNRGGYGYTF.

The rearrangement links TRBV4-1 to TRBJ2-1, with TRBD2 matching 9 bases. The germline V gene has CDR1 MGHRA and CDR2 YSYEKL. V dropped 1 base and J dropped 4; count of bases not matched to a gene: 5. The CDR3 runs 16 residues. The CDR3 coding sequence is TGCGCCAGCAGCCAAGGGCTAGCGGGGAGGTACAATGAGCAGTTCTTC. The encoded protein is CASSQGLAGRYNEQFF.

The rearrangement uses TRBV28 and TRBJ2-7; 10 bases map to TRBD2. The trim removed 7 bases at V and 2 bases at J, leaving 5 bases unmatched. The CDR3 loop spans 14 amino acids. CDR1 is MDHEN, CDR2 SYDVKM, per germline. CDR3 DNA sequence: TGTGCCAGCATTCGGAGCGGGGGGGCCTACGAGCAGTACTTC. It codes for CASIRSGGAYEQYF.

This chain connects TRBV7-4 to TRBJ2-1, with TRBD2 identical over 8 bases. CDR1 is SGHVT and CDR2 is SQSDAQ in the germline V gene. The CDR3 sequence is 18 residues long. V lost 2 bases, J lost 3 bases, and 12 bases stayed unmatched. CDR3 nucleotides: TGTGCCAGCAGCTTAAGCCCCCCCGCGGGAGGCCTCTACAATGAGCAGTTCTTC. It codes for CASSLSPPAGGLYNEQFF.

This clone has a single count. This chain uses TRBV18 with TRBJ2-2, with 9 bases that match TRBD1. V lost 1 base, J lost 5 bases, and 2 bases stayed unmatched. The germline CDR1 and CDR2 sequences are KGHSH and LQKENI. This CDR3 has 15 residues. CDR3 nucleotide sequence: TGTGCCAGCTCACCACGGGGACAGGGAACCGGGGAGCTGTTTTTT. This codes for CASSPRGQGTGELFF. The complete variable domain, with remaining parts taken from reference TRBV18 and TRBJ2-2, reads NAGVMQNPRHLVRRRGQEARLRCSPMKGHSHVYWYRQLPEEGLKFMVYLQKENIIDESGMPKERFSAEFPKEGPSILRIQQVVRGDSAAYFCASSPRGQGTGELFFGEGSRLTVL.

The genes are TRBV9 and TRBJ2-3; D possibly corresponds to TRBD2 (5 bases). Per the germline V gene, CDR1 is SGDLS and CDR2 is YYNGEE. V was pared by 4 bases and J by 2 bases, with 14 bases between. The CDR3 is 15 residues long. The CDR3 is CASSPRGAVTDTQYF. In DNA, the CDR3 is TGTGCCAGCAGCCCTCGTGGAGCGGTCACAGATACGCAGTATTTT.

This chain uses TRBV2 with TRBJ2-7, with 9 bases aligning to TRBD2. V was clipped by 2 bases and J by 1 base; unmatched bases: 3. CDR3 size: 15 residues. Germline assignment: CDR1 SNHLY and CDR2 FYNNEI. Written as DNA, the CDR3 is TGTGCCAGCAGTGAAATCGGACTAGCGTCCTACGAGCAGTACTTC. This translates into CASSEIGLASYEQYF.

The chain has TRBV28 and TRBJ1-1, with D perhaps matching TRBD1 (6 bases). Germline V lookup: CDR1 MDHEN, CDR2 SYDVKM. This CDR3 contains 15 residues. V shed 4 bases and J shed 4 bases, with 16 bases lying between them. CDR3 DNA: TGTGCCAGCAGTTACTACAGGGTAGGCGGCACTGAAGCTTTCTTT. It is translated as CASSYYRVGGTEAFF.

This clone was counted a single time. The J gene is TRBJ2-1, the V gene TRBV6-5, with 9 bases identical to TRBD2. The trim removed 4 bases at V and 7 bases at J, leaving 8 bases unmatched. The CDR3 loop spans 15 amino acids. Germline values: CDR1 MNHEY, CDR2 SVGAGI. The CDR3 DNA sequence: TGTGCCAGCAGTTTCAAGGCTAGCGGGAAGAATGAGCAGTTCTTC. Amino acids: CASSFKASGKNEQFF.

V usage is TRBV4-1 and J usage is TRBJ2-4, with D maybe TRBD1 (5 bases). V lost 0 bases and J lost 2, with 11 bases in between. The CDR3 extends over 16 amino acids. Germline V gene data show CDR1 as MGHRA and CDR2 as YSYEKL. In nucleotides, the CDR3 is TGCGCCAGCAGCCAAGAGGGGCAGGTTACCAAAAACATTCAGTACTTC. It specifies CASSQEGQVTKNIQYF.

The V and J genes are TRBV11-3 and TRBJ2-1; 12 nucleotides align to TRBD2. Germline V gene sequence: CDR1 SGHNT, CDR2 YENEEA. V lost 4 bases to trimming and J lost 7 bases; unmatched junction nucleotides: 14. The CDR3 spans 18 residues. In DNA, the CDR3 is TGTGCCAGCAGCTCCAATAACTGGCTAGCGGGGGGGCGGAATGAGCAGTTCTTC. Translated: CASSSNNWLAGGRNEQFF.

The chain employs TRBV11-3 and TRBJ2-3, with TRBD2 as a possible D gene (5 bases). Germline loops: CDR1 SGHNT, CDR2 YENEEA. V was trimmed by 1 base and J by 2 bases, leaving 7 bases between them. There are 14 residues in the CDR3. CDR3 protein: CASSLGGHTDTQYF. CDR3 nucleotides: TGTGCCAGCAGCTTAGGAGGGCACACAGATACGCAGTATTTT.

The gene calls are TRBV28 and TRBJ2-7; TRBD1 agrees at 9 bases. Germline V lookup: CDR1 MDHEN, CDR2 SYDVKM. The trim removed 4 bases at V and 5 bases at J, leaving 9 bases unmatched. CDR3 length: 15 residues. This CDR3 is CASSSPGTGTNEQYF. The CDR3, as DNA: TGTGCCAGCAGTTCCCCCGGGACAGGGACAAACGAGCAGTACTTC.

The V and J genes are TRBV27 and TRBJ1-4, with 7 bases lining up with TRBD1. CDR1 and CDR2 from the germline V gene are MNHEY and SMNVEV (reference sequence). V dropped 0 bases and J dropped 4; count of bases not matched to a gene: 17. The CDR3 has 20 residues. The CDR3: CASSLSGFSTGTEDNEKLFF. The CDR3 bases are TGTGCCAGCAGTTTATCGGGTTTCTCTACCGGGACAGAGGATAATGAAAAACTGTTTTTT. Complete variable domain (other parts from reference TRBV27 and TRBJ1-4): EAQVTQNPRYLITVTGKKLTVTCSQNMNHEYMSWYRQDPGLGLRQIYYSMNVEVTDKGDVPEGYKVSRKEKRNFPLILESPSPNQTSLYFCASSLSGFSTGTEDNEKLFFGSGTQLSVL.

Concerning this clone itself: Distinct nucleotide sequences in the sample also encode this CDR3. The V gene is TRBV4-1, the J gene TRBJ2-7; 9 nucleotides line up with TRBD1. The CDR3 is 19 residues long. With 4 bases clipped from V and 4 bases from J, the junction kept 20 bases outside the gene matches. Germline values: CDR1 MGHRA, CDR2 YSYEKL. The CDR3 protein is CASSPIAGQGALGNYEQYF. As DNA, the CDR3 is TGCGCCAGCAGCCCTATTGCGGGACAGGGCGCGTTGGGAAATTACGAGCAGTACTTC.

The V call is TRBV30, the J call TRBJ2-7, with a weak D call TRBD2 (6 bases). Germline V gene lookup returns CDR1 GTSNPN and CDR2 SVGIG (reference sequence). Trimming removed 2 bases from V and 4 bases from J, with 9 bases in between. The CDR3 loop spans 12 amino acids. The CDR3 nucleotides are TGTGCCTGGAGTCCAGGACTATACGAGCAGTACTTC. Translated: CAWSPGLYEQYF. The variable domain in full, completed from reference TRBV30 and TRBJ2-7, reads SQTIHQWPATLVQPVGSPLSLECTVEGTSNPNLYWYRQAAGRGLQLLFYSVGIGQISSEVPQNLSASRPQDRQFILSSKKLLLSDSGFYLCAWSPGLYEQYFGPGTRLTVT.

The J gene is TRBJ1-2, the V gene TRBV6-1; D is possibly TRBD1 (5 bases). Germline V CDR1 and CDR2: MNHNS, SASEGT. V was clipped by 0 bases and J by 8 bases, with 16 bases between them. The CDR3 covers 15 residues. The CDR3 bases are TGTGCCAGCAGTGAAGCGCTCTACAGGTCGGCCGGCTACACCTTC. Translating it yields CASSEALYRSAGYTF.